These 18 T cell receptor beta chains were all obtained from the same sample, sequenced in a study of shared clonotypes between healthy human individuals. The data were produced by immunoSEQ multiplex PCR, yet TCRdb's version contains in-frame clones alone and is incomplete. The top ten hold about 0.13% of the sample, which has millions of clones, around nine tenths seen once. The sample consisted of naive CD4+ T cells sorted from blood. Subset in this sample: CD45RA+ positively selected. The receptors originated from a young man in good health.

The gene calls are TRBV29-1 and TRBJ2-3; TRBD2 aligns across 9 bases. The trim removed 3 bases at V and 0 bases at J, leaving 7 bases unmatched. CDR1 SQVTM and CDR2 ANQGSEA come from the germline V gene. CDR3 size: 16 residues. DNA of the CDR3: TGCAGCGTTGAGGGGTTGCGGGAGGGCAGCACAGATACGCAGTATTTT. Encoded protein: CSVEGLREGSTDTQYF.

As concerns this clone: This same CDR3 is encoded by further DNA sequences in the sample. The V call is TRBV18, the J call TRBJ2-3; no clear D gene. Per the germline V gene, CDR1 is KGHSH and CDR2 is LQKENI. With 4 bases removed from V and 1 base from J, the gap between germline ends came to 6 bases. The CDR3 spans 13 residues. CDR3 loop: CASSRSGTDTQYF. CDR3 DNA sequence: TGTGCCAGCTCACGAAGTGGCACAGATACGCAGTATTTT.

The rearrangement links TRBV7-6 to TRBJ2-1; tentative D call: TRBD2 (5 bases). CDR1 is SGHVS and CDR2 is FNYEAQ in the germline V gene. The CDR3 consists of 18 residues. V lost 0 bases and J lost 3, with 18 bases in between. CDR3 nucleotides: TGTGCCAGCAGCTTAGCGCCGGAAAGGCCCAGCGGCTACAATGAGCAGTTCTTC. Its translation is CASSLAPERPSGYNEQFF.

Here the CDR3 DNA reads TGCGCCAGCCAAAGGGACGGAAACACTGAAGCTTTCTTT. Translated, it gives CASQRDGNTEAFF. The V and J genes are TRBV10-1 and TRBJ1-1; TRBD1 might be the D (5 bases). The CDR3 totals 13 residues. Trimming took 8 bases from V and 2 from J, leaving 12 bases between them. Germline V gene lookup returns CDR1 WNHNN and CDR2 SYGVQD (reference sequence).

CDR3 DNA sequence: TGTGCCAGCAGCACCAACAGGGGAAAACTGTTTTTT. Translated, it gives CASSTNRGKLFF. The chain employs TRBV27 and TRBJ1-4; TRBD1 agrees at 7 bases. The CDR3 covers 12 residues. The ends lost 6 bases at V and 10 bases at J; junction bases unmatched: 5. Germline values: CDR1 MNHEY, CDR2 SMNVEV (reference sequence).

Note on this clone: Within the sample, other DNA sequences also encode this same CDR3. This sequence joins TRBV28 and TRBJ1-5; the D gene is possibly TRBD1 (5 bases). From germline, CDR1 is MDHEN and CDR2 SYDVKM. The V gene lost 3 bases and the J gene lost 6 bases, with 12 bases spanning the gap. CDR3 length: 14 amino acids. DNA for the CDR3: TGTGCCAGCAGTTTGGGGGGGAGGGGTCAGCCCCAGCATTTT. Its translation is CASSLGGRGQPQHF.

This clone was seen more than once but under ten times. V gene TRBV2 combines with J gene TRBJ2-2; D call uncertain. In germline, CDR1 is SNHLY, CDR2 FYNNEI. The ends were cut back, 9 bases at V and 2 bases at J, with 10 bases in the middle. The CDR3 loop spans 13 amino acids. The CDR3: CASTSGNTGELFF. CDR3 nucleotide sequence: TGTGCCAGTACTTCAGGAAACACCGGGGAGCTGTTTTTT.

This rearrangement joins TRBV6-1 to TRBJ2-3; TRBD1 might be the D (5 bases). The ends were cut back, 7 bases at V and 2 bases at J, with 16 bases in the middle. The CDR3 loop spans 15 amino acids. Germline loops: CDR1 MNHNS, CDR2 SASEGT. The CDR3 region has the DNA TGTGCCAGCAACAACGACAGAATTTCCACAGATACGCAGTATTTT. Amino acids: CASNNDRISTDTQYF.

V and J are TRBV4-3 and TRBJ2-2; 7 nucleotides line up with TRBD2. V trimming: 1 base; J trimming: 2 bases; junction bases outside the gene matches: 4. The CDR3 length is 16 residues. Germline V lookup: CDR1 LGHNA, CDR2 YSLEER. As DNA, the CDR3 is TGCGCCAGCAGCCAAGGGGCTAGCGGTAACACCGGGGAGCTGTTTTTT. It yields the protein CASSQGASGNTGELFF.

V usage is TRBV19 and J usage is TRBJ2-7, with 12 positions matching TRBD1. The CDR3 extends over 15 amino acids. With V trimmed by 3 bases and J by 3 bases, 3 bases remained unmatched. Per the germline V gene, CDR1 is LNHDA and CDR2 is SQIVND (reference sequence). The CDR3 sequence is CASSMGQGAYYEQYF. The CDR3 coding sequence is TGTGCCAGTAGTATGGGACAGGGGGCTTACTACGAGCAGTACTTC.

The chain carries TRBV10-3 and TRBJ2-7; D possibly corresponds to TRBD2 (6 bases). V was pared by 6 bases and J by 5 bases, with 17 bases between. CDR3 length equals 14 residues. From germline, CDR1 is ENHRY and CDR2 SYGVKD. The CDR3 loop reads CAIRGRQVGDEQYF. In DNA form, the CDR3 reads TGTGCCATCAGGGGGAGGCAGGTGGGCGACGAGCAGTACTTC.

The CDR3 reads CASSTSDNTYGPSSGNTIYF. The DNA of the CDR3 is TGTGCCAGCAGCACATCCGATAACACATACGGACCCAGCTCTGGAAACACCATATATTTT. This rearrangement joins TRBV21-1 to TRBJ1-3. TRBV21-1 is a documented pseudogene. The CDR3 runs to 20 residues.

The chain is built from TRBV11-2 and TRBJ1-6; tentative D call: TRBD1 (6 bases). This CDR3 has 12 residues. V lost 1 base, J lost 12 bases, and 7 bases lay in between. Germline assignment: CDR1 SGHAT and CDR2 FQNNGV. The CDR3 sequence: CASSLVDRPLHF. DNA for the CDR3: TGTGCCAGCAGCTTAGTGGACAGACCCCTCCACTTT.

V and J are TRBV27 and TRBJ1-6, with a tentative D call TRBD1 (6 bases). CDR1 is MNHEY, CDR2 SMNVEV, per germline (reference sequence). V gave up 2 bases and J gave up 0 bases, with 14 bases separating them. CDR3 size: 18 residues. The CDR3 nucleotides are TGTGCCAGCAGTTTAAGAGGGGGTGGGAGCTCCTATAATTCACCCCTCCACTTT. Protein product: CASSLRGGGSSYNSPLHF.

The rearrangement joins TRBV5-4 to TRBJ2-1, with D possibly called TRBD1 or TRBD2 (5 bases each). Per the germline V gene, CDR1 is SGHNT and CDR2 is YYREEE (reference sequence). The CDR3 is made up of 16 amino acids. Trimming cost V 1 base and J 10 bases, with 21 bases left between them. This CDR3 is CASSLIGTTLGGEQFF. The CDR3 nucleotides are TGTGCCAGCAGCTTGATTGGGACCACATTAGGCGGCGAGCAGTTCTTC.

About this clone: The sample contains more than one DNA sequence encoding this CDR3. This chain uses TRBV7-8 with TRBJ1-5; D unclear. V lost 4 bases and J lost 1, with 5 bases in between. Per germline, CDR1 SGHVS and CDR2 FQNEAQ. The CDR3 sequence is 13 residues long. The CDR3 is CASSSDSNQPQHF. For the CDR3, the DNA is TGTGCCAGCAGCTCCGACAGCAATCAGCCCCAGCATTTT.

The V and J genes are TRBV11-1 and TRBJ1-4; TRBD1 is a possible D gene (5 bases). Germline CDR1 SGHAT, CDR2 FQDESV (reference sequence). This CDR3 spans 14 amino acids. V gave up 3 bases and J gave up 4 bases, with 9 bases separating them. CDR3 sequence: CASSLGVGNEKLFF. The CDR3 DNA reads TGTGCCAGCAGCTTGGGGGTCGGTAATGAAAAACTGTTTTTT.

This chain connects TRBV18 to TRBJ2-3, with 11 positions matching TRBD2. With 1 base clipped from V and 2 bases from J, the junction kept 2 bases outside the gene matches. The CDR3 is 16 amino acids. Germline CDR1 is KGHSH and CDR2 is LQKENI. CDR3: CASSPRLAGTTDTQYF. CDR3 in DNA: TGTGCCAGCTCACCACGACTAGCGGGGACCACAGATACGCAGTATTTT.